This T cell receptor beta chain was retrieved from a study of T cell repertoires in cytomegalovirus infection. The CDR3 runs 12 residues. In germline, CDR1 is WSHSY, CDR2 SAAADI. The germline V and J ends were trimmed by 6 bases and 4 bases, with 9 bases remaining between them. This clonotype was recorded at least ten times. From the reads, TCRdb called clonotypes with MiXCR, one entry per CDR3 protein. The sample consists of 300,000 to 400,000 distinct CDR3 sequences, 15% to 20% of them appearing once. Sequences were obtained from PBMCs. The chain is built from TRBV10-2 and TRBJ1-1; TRBD1 might be the D (6 bases). The sequence came from a human donor in good health (CMV status not recorded). Some clones in this sample may be carry-over from other donors' samples. This CDR3 is CASRDSSTEAFF. Written as DNA, the CDR3 is TGCGCCAGCAGGGACAGCAGCACTGAAGCTTTCTTT.